In its sample, the clone carrying this TCR beta chain was seen a few times. Its antigen is as yet unknown. CDR1 is LGHNA, CDR2 YSLEER, per germline. The CDR3 length is 15 residues. Trimming took 2 bases from V and 1 from J, leaving 9 bases between them. These data come from a study of cytomegalovirus exposure and HLA in healthy donors. In the PCR, 60 Vbeta and 13 Jbeta primers were used. The table came from immunoSEQ multiplex PCR; TCRdb's copy has only in-frame clones and leaves some out. The table records about 110,000 clones, just over 75% of them present only once. General study findings and limits: In a later analysis, TCR beta V- and J-gene trimming showed a link to a missense DCLRE1C variant. The study put 150 or so TCR beta chains on its list as cytomegalovirus-associated.

The receptor was derived from a man aged 25 to 45 in good health and CMV-seropositive. This chain joins TRBV4-3 and TRBJ1-5; the D gene is possibly TRBD1 (6 bases). The sequenced sample consisted of PBMCs. The DNA of the CDR3 is TGCGCCAGCAGCCAACGGACAGAGAGCAATCAGCCCCAGCATTTT. It translates to CASSQRTESNQPQHF.